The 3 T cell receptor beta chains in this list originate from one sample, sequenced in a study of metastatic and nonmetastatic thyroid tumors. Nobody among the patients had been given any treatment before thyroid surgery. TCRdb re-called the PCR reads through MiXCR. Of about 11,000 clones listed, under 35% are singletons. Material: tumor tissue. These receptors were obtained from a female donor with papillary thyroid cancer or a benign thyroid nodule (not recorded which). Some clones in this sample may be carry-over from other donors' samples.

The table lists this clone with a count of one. CDR3 DNA sequence: TGTGCCTGGACATTTGGCAGGAGCAACGAGCAGTACTTC. This encodes CAWTFGRSNEQYF. The V call is TRBV30, the J call TRBJ2-7; unclear D gene. Germline V CDR1 and CDR2: GTSNPN, SVGIG (reference sequence). The CDR3 consists of 13 residues. Trimming cost V 4 bases and J 5 bases, with 15 bases left between them.

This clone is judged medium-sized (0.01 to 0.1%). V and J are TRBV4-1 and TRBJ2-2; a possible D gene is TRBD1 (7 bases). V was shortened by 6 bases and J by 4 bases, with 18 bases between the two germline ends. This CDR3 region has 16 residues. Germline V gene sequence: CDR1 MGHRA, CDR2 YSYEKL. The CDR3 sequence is CASSLRGVGTTGELFF. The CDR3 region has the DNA TGCGCCAGCAGTCTCAGGGGGGTCGGAACCACCGGGGAGCTGTTTTTT.

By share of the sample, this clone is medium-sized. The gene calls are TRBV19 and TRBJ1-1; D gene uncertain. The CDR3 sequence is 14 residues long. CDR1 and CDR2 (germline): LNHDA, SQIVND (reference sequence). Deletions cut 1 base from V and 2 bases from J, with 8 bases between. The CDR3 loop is CASSIVAGNTEAFF. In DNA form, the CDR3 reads TGTGCCAGTAGTATAGTGGCGGGTAACACTGAAGCTTTCTTT.